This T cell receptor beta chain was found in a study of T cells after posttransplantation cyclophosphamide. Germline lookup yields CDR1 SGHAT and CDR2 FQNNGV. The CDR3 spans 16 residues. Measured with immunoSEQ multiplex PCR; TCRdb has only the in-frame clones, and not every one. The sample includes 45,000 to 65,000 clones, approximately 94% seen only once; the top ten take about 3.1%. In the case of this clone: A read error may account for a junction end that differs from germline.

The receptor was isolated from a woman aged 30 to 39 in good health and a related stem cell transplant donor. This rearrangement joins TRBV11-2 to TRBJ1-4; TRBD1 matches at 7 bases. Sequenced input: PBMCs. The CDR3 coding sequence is TGTGCCAGCAGCCTATCCGGGACAGCAACAAATGAAAAACTGTTTTTT. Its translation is CASSLSGTATNEKLFF.